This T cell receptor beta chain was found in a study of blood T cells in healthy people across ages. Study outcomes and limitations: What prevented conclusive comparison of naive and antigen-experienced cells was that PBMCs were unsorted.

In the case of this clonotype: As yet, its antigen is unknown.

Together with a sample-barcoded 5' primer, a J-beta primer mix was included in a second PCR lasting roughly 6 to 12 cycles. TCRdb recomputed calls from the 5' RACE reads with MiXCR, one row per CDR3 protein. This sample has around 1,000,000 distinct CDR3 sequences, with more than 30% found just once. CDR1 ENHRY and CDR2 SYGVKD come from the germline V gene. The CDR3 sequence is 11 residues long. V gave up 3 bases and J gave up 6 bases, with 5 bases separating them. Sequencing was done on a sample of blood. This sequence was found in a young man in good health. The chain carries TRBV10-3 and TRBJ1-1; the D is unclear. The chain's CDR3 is CAISDRSEAFF. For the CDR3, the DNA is TGTGCCATCAGTGATAGGTCTGAAGCTTTCTTT.